This TCR beta chain was recovered during a study of T cell changes during pregnancy in multiple sclerosis. Sequencing used immunoSEQ multiplex PCR; TCRdb keeps in-frame clones, though not all of them. This sample has roughly 54,000 clones, with about 90% found just once. The CDR3 length is 13 residues. The germline V and J ends were trimmed by 6 bases and 0 bases, with 8 bases remaining between them. CDR1 is MNHNY, CDR2 SVGAGI, per germline (reference sequence). The rearrangement uses TRBV6-6 and TRBJ1-1, with D hard to call. Sample: CD4+ T cells from peripheral blood mononuclear cells, taken after pregnancy. This clonotype was obtained from a female donor with multiple sclerosis, enrolled in a pregnancy study. The CDR3 coding sequence is TGTGCCAGCAGGGAACAGATGAACACTGAAGCTTTCTTT. This encodes CASREQMNTEAFF.